Below are 27 T cell receptor beta chains sequenced from a single sample in a study of OX40 agonist ivuxolimab in advanced cancers. TCRdb's copy holds only in-frame clones and misses some; the assay was immunoSEQ multiplex PCR. Of roughly 39,000 clones in the sample, approximately 90% were seen once. The specimen was CD4+ or CD8+ T cells sorted from blood, collected in a trial of the OX40 agonist ivuxolimab. These receptors were obtained from an adult with an advanced solid tumor such as melanoma, head and neck, liver or kidney cancer.

This chain uses TRBV27 with TRBJ2-3, with TRBD1 matching 7 bases. Germline V gives CDR1 MNHEY, CDR2 SMNVEV (reference sequence). CDR3 length: 15 amino acids. V was pared by 5 bases and J by 1 base, with 6 bases of the junction left unmatched. CDR3 sequence: CASSPQGIRTDTQYF. CDR3 in DNA: TGTGCCAGCAGTCCACAGGGGATCCGCACAGATACGCAGTATTTT.

The chain employs TRBV4-1 and TRBJ1-1, with 7 positions matching TRBD1. V lost 0 bases to trimming and J lost 4 bases; unmatched junction nucleotides: 2. The CDR3 has 14 residues. CDR1 is MGHRA and CDR2 is YSYEKL in the germline V gene. CDR3 nucleotides: TGCGCCAGCAGCCAAGATAGGGGGCTCACTGAAGCTTTCTTT. Translating gives CASSQDRGLTEAFF.

The count of this clone is one. The chain couples TRBV4-1 to TRBJ2-5; 8 bases are a match to TRBD1. Germline V gives CDR1 MGHRA, CDR2 YSYEKL. The CDR3 is 14 amino acids. Trimming removed 4 bases from V and 2 bases from J; junction bases left unmatched: 3. The CDR3 DNA sequence: TGCGCCAGCAGCCCTCGGGACAGGCAAGAGACCCAGTACTTC. Its translation is CASSPRDRQETQYF.

The genes are TRBV5-4 and TRBJ1-3; D may be TRBD1 (6 bases). V lost 4 bases, J lost 0 bases, and 11 bases lay in between. Per germline, CDR1 SGHNT and CDR2 YYREEE (reference sequence). The CDR3 has 15 amino acids. As DNA, the CDR3 is TGTGCCAGCAGCGGAGGGGGGATCTCTGGAAACACCATATATTTT. Translated, it gives CASSGGGISGNTIYF.

The V call is TRBV4-1, the J call TRBJ1-6, with no clear D. Germline values: CDR1 MGHRA, CDR2 YSYEKL. Trimming stripped 0 bases from V and 10 bases from J, with 10 bases between. This CDR3 contains 14 residues. This chain's CDR3 is CASSQDTDGSPLHF. The CDR3 region has the DNA TGCGCCAGCAGCCAAGATACGGATGGGTCACCCCTCCACTTT.

The V call is TRBV19, the J call TRBJ1-1; D is perhaps TRBD1 (5 bases). Germline lookup yields CDR1 LNHDA and CDR2 SQIVND (reference sequence). The CDR3 contains 15 residues. The V end was cut by 4 bases, the J end by 2 bases, with 14 bases between. As DNA, the CDR3 is TGTGCCAGTAGTACCCAGACAGAACCCAACACTGAAGCTTTCTTT. Its translation is CASSTQTEPNTEAFF.

The rearrangement uses TRBV6-5 and TRBJ1-3; possibly TRBD1 for D (6 bases). The CDR3 runs to 15 residues. Trimming stripped 2 bases from V and 1 base from J, with 9 bases between. The germline CDR1 and CDR2 sequences are MNHEY and SVGAGI. The CDR3 coding sequence is TGTGCCAGCAGTTACGGGCAGGGGTCTGGAAACACCATATATTTT. Protein product: CASSYGQGSGNTIYF.

This chain's CDR3 is CASSGRARRGYTF. In nucleotides, the CDR3 is TGTGCCAGCAGTGGCAGGGCGCGCCGAGGCTACACCTTC. The chain joins TRBV2 to TRBJ1-2; tentatively, D is TRBD1 (5 bases). Germline V gene sequence: CDR1 SNHLY, CDR2 FYNNEI. The CDR3 covers 13 residues. V was trimmed by 4 bases and J by 8 bases, leaving 14 bases between them.

The genes are TRBV29-1 and TRBJ2-5; D might be TRBD2 (5 bases). The germline CDR1 and CDR2 sequences are SQVTM and ANQGSEA. The length of the CDR3 is 13 residues. V gave up 8 bases and J gave up 7 bases, with 20 bases separating them. The CDR3 coding sequence is TGCAGCTCCCTGGTACCACCAGGAGGGACCCAGTACTTC. Its translation: CSSLVPPGGTQYF.

This clone was observed a handful of times. CDR3 sequence reads: CASSYSDTDKNIQYF. In nucleotides, the CDR3 is TGTGCCAGCAGTTACTCCGACACAGACAAAAACATTCAGTACTTC. V and J are TRBV6-6 and TRBJ2-4; D is uncertain. Germline CDR1 is MNHNY and CDR2 is SVGAGI (reference sequence). V was cut by 0 bases and J by 3 bases, with 9 bases left in between. The CDR3 runs 15 residues.

V and J are TRBV7-2 and TRBJ2-1; no clear D gene. V was cut by 2 bases and J by 2 bases, with 10 bases left in between. There are 15 residues in the CDR3. Germline CDR1 and CDR2: SGHTA and FQGNSA. Here the CDR3 reads CASSLFRRTYNEQFF. Written as DNA, the CDR3 is TGTGCCAGCAGCTTATTCCGGCGGACCTACAATGAGCAGTTCTTC.

V and J are TRBV5-1 and TRBJ2-5; perhaps TRBD1 as D (6 bases). The V gene's germline CDR1 is SGHRS and CDR2 YFSETQ. CDR3 length: 13 amino acids. V lost 5 bases and J 5 bases, leaving 13 bases between the germline ends. The CDR3 sequence: CASRMAGDETQYF. CDR3 DNA: TGCGCCAGCAGAATGGCAGGGGATGAGACCCAGTACTTC.

V and J are TRBV11-2 and TRBJ2-7; perhaps TRBD2 as D (7 bases). Per the germline V gene, CDR1 is SGHAT and CDR2 is FQNNGV. V was shortened by 5 bases and J by 5 bases, with 25 bases between the two germline ends. This CDR3 spans 17 amino acids. CDR3 protein: CASSNHPGGRNENEQYF. CDR3 in DNA: TGTGCCAGCAGCAATCACCCCGGGGGGCGCAATGAGAACGAGCAGTACTTC.

CDR3 amino acids: CASRRQGDTGELFF. DNA of the CDR3: TGCGCCAGCAGACGACAGGGGGACACCGGGGAGCTGTTTTTT. The chain links TRBV5-1 to TRBJ2-2; 9 positions match TRBD1. The germline CDR1 and CDR2 sequences are SGHRS and YFSETQ. J was trimmed by 3 bases and V by 5 bases; bases with no gene match: 2. The CDR3 runs to 14 residues.

The V call is TRBV7-5, the J call TRBJ1-1; TRBD1 reflects the table's D call only, with no check against the DNA. TRBV7-5 is deemed a pseudogene. CDR3 length equals 18 residues. The CDR3 loop reads CARSSFLGQKILNTEAFF. In nucleotides, the CDR3 is TGTGCCAGAAGCTCATTCCTGGGACAGAAGATATTGAACACTGAAGCTTTCTTT.

The rearrangement joins TRBV2 to TRBJ1-5; no clear D. The germline V gene encodes CDR1 SNHLY and CDR2 FYNNEI. CDR3 length: 15 amino acids. V was cut by 0 bases and J by 5 bases, with 11 bases left in between. The CDR3 region is CASSEALSDYQPQHF. The CDR3 region has the DNA TGTGCCAGCAGTGAAGCTTTGTCAGACTATCAGCCCCAGCATTTT.

The chain uses TRBV28 and TRBJ2-1; 8 positions match TRBD1. The CDR3 totals 14 residues. Germline CDR1 is MDHEN and CDR2 is SYDVKM. J gave up 9 bases and V 10 bases, and 14 bases lay outside the gene matches. For the CDR3, the DNA is TGTGCCATCCAGGAAAGCAGGGGGCACATTGAGCAGTTCTTC. Protein: CAIQESRGHIEQFF.

The V call is TRBV18, the J call TRBJ2-7; 10 bases line up with TRBD2. This CDR3 has 15 residues. Per germline, CDR1 KGHSH and CDR2 LQKENI. V was pared by 0 bases and J by 5 bases, with 4 bases of the junction left unmatched. This chain's CDR3 is CASSPPRGLADEQYF. The CDR3 nucleotides read TGTGCCAGCTCACCACCGAGAGGACTAGCGGACGAGCAGTACTTC.

The CDR3 spells CASNPTSGRSYEQYF. In DNA, the CDR3 is TGTGCCAGCAATCCGACTAGCGGGAGGTCCTACGAGCAGTACTTC. The genes are TRBV28 and TRBJ2-7, with 13 bases fitting TRBD2. From germline, CDR1 is MDHEN and CDR2 SYDVKM. The trim removed 7 bases at V and 1 base at J, leaving 4 bases unmatched. The CDR3 has 15 amino acids.

The V and J genes are TRBV5-4 and TRBJ2-1; D tentatively fits TRBD1 or TRBD2 (6 bases each). The CDR3 is 14 amino acids. V lost 3 bases and J 9 bases, leaving 16 bases between the germline ends. Germline V lookup: CDR1 SGHNT, CDR2 YYREEE (reference sequence). CDR3 region: CASSSPGASGEQFF. In nucleotides, the CDR3 is TGTGCCAGCAGCTCACCGGGGGCCTCAGGTGAGCAGTTCTTC. The variable domain in full, completed from reference TRBV5-4 and TRBJ2-1, reads ETGVTQSPTHLIKTRGQQVTLRCSSQSGHNTVSWYQQALGQGPQFIFQYYREEENGRGNFPPRFSGLQFPNYSSELNVNALELDDSALYLCASSSPGASGEQFFGPGTRLTVL.

The CDR3 DNA sequence: TGTGCCACCTCACCATGGACAGGGACTAACTATGGCTACACCTTC. This codes for CATSPWTGTNYGYTF. The chain joins TRBV5-5 to TRBJ1-2; 8 nucleotides line up with TRBD1. The V segment lost 9 bases and the J segment 0 bases; nucleotides outside the gene matches: 10. Germline V CDR1 and CDR2: SGHKS, YYEKEE (reference sequence). The CDR3 sequence is 15 residues long.

The rearrangement uses TRBV28 and TRBJ1-1; weak D call: TRBD1 (6 bases). V was shortened by 6 bases and J by 1 base, with 21 bases between the two germline ends. The CDR3 has 17 amino acids. Germline values: CDR1 MDHEN, CDR2 SYDVKM. CDR3 DNA: TGTGCCAGCAGGATAACAGGGCTTGTGGGTTCGAACACTGAAGCTTTCTTT. Translated: CASRITGLVGSNTEAFF.

The chain recombines TRBV19 with TRBJ2-1; D unclear. The CDR3 sequence is 17 residues long. Trimming stripped 1 base from V and 2 bases from J, with 15 bases between. The germline gives CDR1 LNHDA, CDR2 SQIVND (reference sequence). The CDR3 protein is CASSIARTSAAYNEQFF. The DNA for the CDR3 is TGTGCCAGTAGTATAGCGAGGACCTCCGCCGCCTACAATGAGCAGTTCTTC.

This sequence joins TRBV9 and TRBJ2-1; D is tentatively TRBD1 or TRBD2 (5 bases each). V lost 0 bases and J lost 10, with 14 bases in between. This CDR3 region has 14 residues. CDR1 and CDR2 from the germline V gene are SGDLS and YYNGEE. CDR3 region: CASSVDPGWGEQFF. The CDR3 DNA reads as TGTGCCAGCAGCGTAGATCCGGGGTGGGGGGAGCAGTTCTTC.

The J gene is TRBJ2-7, the V gene TRBV6-5; D is unclear. V gave up 6 bases and J gave up 4 bases, with 19 bases separating them. Germline-derived CDR1 and CDR2 are MNHEY and SVGAGI. This CDR3 is 15 amino acids long. The CDR3 nucleotides are TGTGCCAGCAGCTTTTCGTCGGGTCAGCTGTACGAGCAGTACTTC. This translates into CASSFSSGQLYEQYF.

Of note for this clone: The germline gene is not matched at one end of the junction; a read error may be the cause. Other DNA sequences in the sample encode the same CDR3. The chain couples TRBV4-1 to TRBJ1-2, with a weak D call TRBD1 (6 bases). The CDR3 is 16 residues long. Germline values: CDR1 MGHRA, CDR2 YSYEKL. CDR3 loop: CASSKTLGQLDYGYTF. For the CDR3, the DNA is TGTGCCAGCAGCAAGACACTAGGACAGTTGGACTATGGCTACACCTTC.

The gene calls are TRBV29-1 and TRBJ2-5; D is possibly TRBD1 or TRBD2 (6 bases each). The CDR3 runs to 13 residues. Germline V gene lookup returns CDR1 SQVTM and CDR2 ANQGSEA. Trimming stripped 7 bases from V and 3 bases from J, with 15 bases between. CDR3 coding DNA: TGCAGCGCGCCGGGGGCGGGTGAAGAGACCCAGTACTTC. It encodes CSAPGAGEETQYF.